This T cell receptor (beta chain) is drawn from a study of blood T cell repertoires in COVID-19. The length of the CDR3 is 13 residues. In germline, CDR1 is SGHVS, CDR2 FQNEAQ. V lost 1 base and J 4 bases, leaving 7 bases between the germline ends. Libraries were prepared by immunoSEQ multiplex PCR; TCRdb keeps only in-frame clonotypes and omits some of them. The sample lists some 90,000 clones, 70% to 85% occurring once. Sample: peripheral blood. The chain recombines TRBV7-8 with TRBJ1-1; D is undetermined. The sequence was obtained from a woman aged 60-75 years in a cohort sampled during active or convalescent COVID-19. The chain's CDR3 is CASSLGSGTEAFF. The CDR3 nucleotides read TGTGCCAGCAGCTTAGGGTCGGGCACTGAAGCTTTCTTT.